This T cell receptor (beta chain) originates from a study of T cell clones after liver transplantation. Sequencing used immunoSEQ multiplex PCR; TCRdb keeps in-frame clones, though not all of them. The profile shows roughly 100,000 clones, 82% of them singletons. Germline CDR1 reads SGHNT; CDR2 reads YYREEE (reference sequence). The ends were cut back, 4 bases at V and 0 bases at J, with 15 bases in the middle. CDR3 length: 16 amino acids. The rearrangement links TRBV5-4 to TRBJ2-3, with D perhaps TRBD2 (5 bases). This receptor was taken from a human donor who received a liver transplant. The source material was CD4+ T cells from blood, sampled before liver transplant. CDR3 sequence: CASSPGGRTSTDTQYF. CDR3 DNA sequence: TGTGCCAGCAGCCCGGGTGGGAGAACGAGCACAGATACGCAGTATTTT.